The 10 T cell receptor beta chains reported below all come from one sample, sequenced in a study of T-cell reconstitution after alpha-beta-depleted transplantation in children. Unique molecular identifiers were incorporated during preparation of the TCRbeta library. TCRdb re-analysed the PCR reads in MiXCR, keeping a single row per CDR3 protein. In the table there are about 400,000 distinct CDR3 sequences, roughly 15% of which are singletons. Sequenced here: PBMCs, mostly from graft donor cells, sampled 360 days after TCRalphabeta/CD19-depleted stem cell transplant. These receptors all stem from a boy younger than two who had a stem cell transplant for Wiskott-Aldrich syndrome, so the T cells may come from the graft donor.

This chain uses TRBV5-1 with TRBJ2-1, with 8 bases that match TRBD1. CDR3 length: 14 residues. V was clipped by 6 bases and J by 6 bases; unmatched bases: 8. Germline V gene lookup returns CDR1 SGHRS and CDR2 YFSETQ. In nucleotides, the CDR3 is TGCGCCAGCAAGGGGACAGGTTTCCGCAATGAGCAGTTCTTC. As protein: CASKGTGFRNEQFF.

This clonotype has only a few counts. The chain links TRBV3-1 to TRBJ2-7; D gene uncertain. V lost 4 bases and J 0 bases, leaving 7 bases between the germline ends. The CDR3 length is 13 residues. From germline, CDR1 is LGHDT and CDR2 YNNKEL (reference sequence). CDR3 in DNA: TGTGCCAGCAGCCGGGGATTCTCCTACGAGCAGTACTTC. Translated, it gives CASSRGFSYEQYF.

This clonotype was counted between two and nine times. The chain combines TRBV2 with TRBJ2-4, with TRBD2 identical over 7 bases. Per the germline V gene, CDR1 is SNHLY and CDR2 is FYNNEI. After removal of 1 base from V and 1 base from J, the junction contained 7 bases not matched to a gene. This CDR3 has 17 amino acids. In DNA, the CDR3 is TGTGCCAGCAGTGAAGAAAATGGCGGGAGTGCCAAAAACATTCAGTACTTC. This encodes CASSEENGGSAKNIQYF.

This clonotype appeared many times. The chain has TRBV12-3 or TRBV12-4 and TRBJ2-3; maybe TRBD1 (6 bases). The CDR3 contains 13 residues. Trimming took 3 bases from V and 9 from J, leaving 13 bases between them. CDR3 amino acids: CASSFLRGATQYF. CDR3 coding DNA: TGTGCCAGCAGTTTTCTCAGGGGTGCGACGCAGTATTTT.

This clonotype turned up a few times. The V gene is TRBV10-2, the J gene TRBJ2-1, with D uncertain. Germline V CDR1 and CDR2: WSHSY, SAAADI. The CDR3 sequence is 12 residues long. The V gene lost 1 base and the J gene lost 10 bases, with 8 bases spanning the gap. This CDR3 reads CASSEWLREQFF. DNA for the CDR3: TGCGCCAGCAGTGAGTGGCTTAGGGAGCAGTTCTTC.

V and J are TRBV5-6 and TRBJ2-6, with 9 bases fitting TRBD1. Germline loops: CDR1 SGHDT, CDR2 YYEEEE. Losses at the gene ends were 2 bases for V and 2 bases for J; bases not matched to a gene: 8. This CDR3 contains 18 residues. As DNA, the CDR3 is TGTGCCAGCAGCTTTTCTGGGACAGGGCGGCCTGGGGCCAACGTCCTGACTTTC. This codes for CASSFSGTGRPGANVLTF.

The genes are TRBV20-1 and TRBJ2-7; D is unresolved. V lost 4 bases to trimming and J lost 7 bases, with 23 bases between them. This CDR3 has 15 residues. The germline gives CDR1 DFQATT, CDR2 SNEGSKA (reference sequence). CDR3 region: CSAKGSVRIQEEQYF. The DNA for the CDR3 is TGCAGTGCTAAAGGCTCGGTCCGAATCCAGGAAGAGCAGTACTTC.

This clonotype appeared a few times. The chain links TRBV5-1 to TRBJ2-6; D is ambiguous. This CDR3 has 16 residues. Trimming shortened V by 0 bases and J by 0 bases, and 7 bases separated the two germline ends. CDR1 and CDR2 from the germline V gene are SGHRS and YFSETQ. The CDR3 sequence: CASSLAQRSGANVLTF. The CDR3 DNA is TGCGCCAGCAGCTTGGCCCAACGCTCTGGGGCCAACGTCCTGACTTTC.

The chain joins TRBV7-9 to TRBJ2-3; the D is unclear. V shed 3 bases and J shed 4 bases, with 8 bases lying between them. There are 13 residues in the CDR3. The germline CDR1 and CDR2 sequences are SEHNR and FQNEAQ (reference sequence). CDR3 region: CASSLFRADTQYF. As DNA, the CDR3 is TGTGCCAGCAGCTTGTTTCGGGCAGATACGCAGTATTTT.

The J gene is TRBJ2-4, the V gene TRBV7-9, with 9 nucleotides matching TRBD2. CDR1 and CDR2 (germline): SEHNR, FQNEAQ (reference sequence). The V gene end was trimmed by 2 bases and the J gene end by 9 bases; junction bases not matched to a gene: 5. CDR3 size: 14 residues. This chain's CDR3 is CASSLQREVGIQYF. The CDR3, as DNA: TGTGCCAGCAGCTTACAGCGGGAGGTTGGCATTCAGTACTTC.